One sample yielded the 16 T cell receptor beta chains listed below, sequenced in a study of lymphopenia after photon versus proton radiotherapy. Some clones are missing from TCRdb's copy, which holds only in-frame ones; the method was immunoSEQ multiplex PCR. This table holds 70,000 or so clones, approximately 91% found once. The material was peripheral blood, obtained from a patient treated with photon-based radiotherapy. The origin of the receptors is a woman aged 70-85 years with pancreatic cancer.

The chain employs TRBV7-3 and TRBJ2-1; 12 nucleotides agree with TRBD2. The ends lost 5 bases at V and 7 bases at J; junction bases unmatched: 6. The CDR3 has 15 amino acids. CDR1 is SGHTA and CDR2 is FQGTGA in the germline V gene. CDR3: CASSPSGRARNEQFF. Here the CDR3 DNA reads TGTGCCAGCAGCCCTAGCGGGAGGGCTCGGAATGAGCAGTTCTTC.

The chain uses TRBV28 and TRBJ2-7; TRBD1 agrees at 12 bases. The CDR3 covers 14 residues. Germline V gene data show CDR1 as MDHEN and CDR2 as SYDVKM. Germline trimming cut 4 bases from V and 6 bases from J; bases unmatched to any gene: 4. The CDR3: CASSSRDRGREQYF. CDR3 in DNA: TGTGCCAGCAGTTCTCGGGACAGGGGGCGCGAGCAGTACTTC. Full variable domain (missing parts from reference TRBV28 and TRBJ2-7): DVKVTQSSRYLVKRTGEKVFLECVQDMDHENMFWYRQDPGLGLRLIYFSYDVKMKEKGDIPEGYSVSREKKERFSLILESASTNQTSMYLCASSSRDRGREQYFGPGTRLTVT.

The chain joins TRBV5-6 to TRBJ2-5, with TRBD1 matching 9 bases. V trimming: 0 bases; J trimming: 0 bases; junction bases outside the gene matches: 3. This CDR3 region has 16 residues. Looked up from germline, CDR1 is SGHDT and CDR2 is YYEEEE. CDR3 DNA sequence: TGTGCCAGCAGCTTGGCCGGGACAGGGCACCAAGAGACCCAGTACTTC. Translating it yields CASSLAGTGHQETQYF.

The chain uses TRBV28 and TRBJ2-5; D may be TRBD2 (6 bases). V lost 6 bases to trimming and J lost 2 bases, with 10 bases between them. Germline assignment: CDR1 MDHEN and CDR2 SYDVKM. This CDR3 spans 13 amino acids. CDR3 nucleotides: TGTGCCAGCAGCTCCGGGACTCAAGAGACCCAGTACTTC. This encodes CASSSGTQETQYF.

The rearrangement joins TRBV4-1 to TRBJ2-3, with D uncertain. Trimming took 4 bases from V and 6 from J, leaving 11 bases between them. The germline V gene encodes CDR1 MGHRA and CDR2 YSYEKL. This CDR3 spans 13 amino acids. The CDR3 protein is CASSPYPRDTQYF. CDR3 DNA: TGCGCCAGCAGCCCCTACCCCCGGGATACGCAGTATTTT.

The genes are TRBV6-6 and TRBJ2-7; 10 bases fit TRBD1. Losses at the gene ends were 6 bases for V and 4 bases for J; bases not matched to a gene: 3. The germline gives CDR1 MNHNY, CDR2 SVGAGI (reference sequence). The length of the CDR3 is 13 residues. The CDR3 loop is CASSRDRGYEQYF. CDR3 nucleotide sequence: TGTGCCAGCAGCCGGGACAGGGGATACGAGCAGTACTTC.

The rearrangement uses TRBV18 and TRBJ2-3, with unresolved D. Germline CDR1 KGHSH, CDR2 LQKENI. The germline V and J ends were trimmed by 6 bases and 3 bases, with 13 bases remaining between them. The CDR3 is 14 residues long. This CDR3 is CASSLPPVTDTQYF. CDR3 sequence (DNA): TGTGCCAGCTCTCTTCCCCCGGTAACAGATACGCAGTATTTT.

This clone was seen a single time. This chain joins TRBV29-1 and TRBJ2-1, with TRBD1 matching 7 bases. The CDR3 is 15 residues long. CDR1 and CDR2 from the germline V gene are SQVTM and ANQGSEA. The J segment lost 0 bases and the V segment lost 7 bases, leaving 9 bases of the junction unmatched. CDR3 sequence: CSASGQTSSYNEQFF. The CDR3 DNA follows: TGCAGCGCCTCGGGACAGACAAGCTCCTACAATGAGCAGTTCTTC.

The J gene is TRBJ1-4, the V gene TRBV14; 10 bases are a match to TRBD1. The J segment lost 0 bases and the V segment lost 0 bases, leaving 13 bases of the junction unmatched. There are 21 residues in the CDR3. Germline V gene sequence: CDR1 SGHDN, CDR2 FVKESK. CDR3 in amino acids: CASSQEFLWDRGKSTNEKLFF. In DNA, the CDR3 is TGTGCCAGCAGCCAAGAATTTCTCTGGGACAGGGGCAAATCAACTAATGAAAAACTGTTTTTT.

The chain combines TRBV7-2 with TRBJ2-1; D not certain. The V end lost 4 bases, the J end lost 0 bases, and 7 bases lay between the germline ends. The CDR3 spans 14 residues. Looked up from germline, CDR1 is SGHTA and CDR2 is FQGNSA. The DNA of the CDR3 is TGTGCCAGCAGCTCAGACGGCTCCTACAATGAGCAGTTCTTC. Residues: CASSSDGSYNEQFF.

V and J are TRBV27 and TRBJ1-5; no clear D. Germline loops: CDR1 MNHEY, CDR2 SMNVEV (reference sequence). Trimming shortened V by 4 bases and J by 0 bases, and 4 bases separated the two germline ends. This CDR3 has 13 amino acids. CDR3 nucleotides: TGTGCCAGCAGTTGGGATAGCAATCAGCCCCAGCATTTT. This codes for CASSWDSNQPQHF.

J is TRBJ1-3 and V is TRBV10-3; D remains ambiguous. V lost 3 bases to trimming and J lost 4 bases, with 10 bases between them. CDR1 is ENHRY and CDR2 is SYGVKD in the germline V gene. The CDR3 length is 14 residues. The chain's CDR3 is CAISEVRAGNTIYF. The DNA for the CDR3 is TGTGCCATCAGTGAAGTACGTGCGGGAAACACCATATATTTT.

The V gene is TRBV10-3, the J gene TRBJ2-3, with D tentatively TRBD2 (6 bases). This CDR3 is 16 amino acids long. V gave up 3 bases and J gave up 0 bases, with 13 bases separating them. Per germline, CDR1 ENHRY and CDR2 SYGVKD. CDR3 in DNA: TGTGCCATCAGTGATGCTCGGCGGGGTAGCACAGATACGCAGTATTTT. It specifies CAISDARRGSTDTQYF.

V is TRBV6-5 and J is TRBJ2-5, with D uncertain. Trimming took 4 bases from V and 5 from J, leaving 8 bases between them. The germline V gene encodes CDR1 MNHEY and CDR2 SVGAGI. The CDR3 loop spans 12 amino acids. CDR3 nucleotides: TGTGCCAGCAGTTCGACGACGGAGACCCAGTACTTC. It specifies CASSSTTETQYF.

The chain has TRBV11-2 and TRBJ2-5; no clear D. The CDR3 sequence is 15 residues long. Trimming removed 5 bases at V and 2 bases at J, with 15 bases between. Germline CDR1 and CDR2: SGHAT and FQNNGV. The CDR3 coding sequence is TGTGCCAGCAGCCATCGGACCCATAATCAAGAGACCCAGTACTTC. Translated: CASSHRTHNQETQYF.

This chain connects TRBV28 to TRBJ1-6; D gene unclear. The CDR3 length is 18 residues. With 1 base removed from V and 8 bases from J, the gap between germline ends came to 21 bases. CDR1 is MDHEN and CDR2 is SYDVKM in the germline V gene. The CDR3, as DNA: TGTGCCAGCAGTTTATTCCTCCCGCGGGCGAGCGGGGATTCACCCCTCCACTTT. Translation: CASSLFLPRASGDSPLHF.